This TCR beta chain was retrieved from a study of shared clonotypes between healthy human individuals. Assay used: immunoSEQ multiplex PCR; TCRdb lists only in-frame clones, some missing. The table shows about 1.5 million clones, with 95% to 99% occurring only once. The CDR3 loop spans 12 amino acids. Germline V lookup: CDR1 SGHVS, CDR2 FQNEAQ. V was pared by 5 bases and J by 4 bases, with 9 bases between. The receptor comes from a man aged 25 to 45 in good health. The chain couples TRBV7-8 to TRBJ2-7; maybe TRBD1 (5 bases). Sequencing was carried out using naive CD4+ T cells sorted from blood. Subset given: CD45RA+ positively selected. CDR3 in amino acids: CASSHKGYEQYF. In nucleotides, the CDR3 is TGTGCCAGCAGCCACAAGGGGTACGAGCAGTACTTC. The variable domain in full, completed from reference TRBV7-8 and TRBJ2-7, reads GAGVSQSPRYKVAKRGQDVALRCDPISGHVSLFWYQQALGQGPEFLTYFQNEAQLDKSGLPSDRFFAERPEGSVSTLKIQRTQQEDSAVYLCASSHKGYEQYFGPGTRLTVT.